This TCR beta chain stems from a study of T cell responses to AZD1222 COVID-19 vaccine. Study-wide results and limits: Reportedly, close to half of spike-specific TCRs are directed against unmutated variant regions. Among AZD1222 vaccinees, only five to seven were seropositive at baseline. It should be noted that donors were predominantly white British and more often female, and clonal diversity was possibly underestimated.

In germline, CDR1 is WNHNN, CDR2 SYGVQD (reference sequence). The CDR3 length is 17 residues. The V segment lost 0 bases and the J segment 7 bases; nucleotides outside the gene matches: 12. To note about this clone: Its antigen is unidentified.

Measured with immunoSEQ multiplex PCR; TCRdb has only the in-frame clones, and not every one. The data hold some 130,000 clones, with more than 85% observed a single time. The TCR was taken from an adult in good health. The chain recombines TRBV10-1 with TRBJ2-4; TRBD2 aligns across 7 bases. The source material was peripheral blood, sampled on day 0 of AZD1222 vaccination. The DNA of the CDR3 is TGCGCCAGCAGTGAGTCTTCCTTCGGTCGGGGAGGGAACATTCAGTACTTC. Its protein product is CASSESSFGRGGNIQYF.